This is a list of T cell receptor beta chains from one sample in a study of blood T cell repertoires in COVID-19. Clones were read by immunoSEQ multiplex PCR, and TCRdb kept only the in-frame ones, dropping some. The sample holds a few hundred thousand clones, around nine tenths seen once. The sample consisted of peripheral blood. The receptors originated from a young woman with COVID-19, enrolled during active disease. The CDR3 runs from the conserved cysteine through the conserved F or W.

V	J	CDR3
TRBV7-9	TRBJ1-5	CASSLTGNQPQHF
TRBV7-9	TRBJ2-2	CASSLDWGSPAGELFF
TRBV16	TRBJ2-1	CASSQSTSGNEQFF
TRBV29-1	TRBJ2-5	CSVDGLAGGRGQETQYF
TRBV14	TRBJ2-7	CASSQGNTDEQYF
TRBV5-6	TRBJ1-5	CASSLGGVQPQHF
TRBV18	TRBJ1-1	CASSPYRDDTEAFF
TRBV2	TRBJ2-1	CASKAEGSYNEQFF
TRBV2	TRBJ2-3	CASSEDSGADTQYF
TRBV10-3	TRBJ2-5	CAIRAGGETQYF
TRBV3-1/TRBV3-2	TRBJ2-3	CASSQYDRGETDTQYF
TRBV15	TRBJ2-5	CATSRPTTGMETQYF
TRBV28	TRBJ2-6	CASSSQGSGANVLTF
TRBV6-6	TRBJ1-4	CASHWTEGEKLFF
TRBV5-6	TRBJ1-4	CASSLGLGRAVEKLFF
TRBV30	TRBJ2-3	CAWSVLGVRDTQYF
TRBV28	TRBJ2-2	CASSRQGSGELFF
TRBV28	TRBJ2-5	CASSFRGETQYF
TRBV29-1	TRBJ1-1	CSVEGQANTEAFF
TRBV12-5	TRBJ2-2	CASGLLGVPGELFF
TRBV4-1	TRBJ1-6	CASSPTGTQYNSPLHF
TRBV6-5	TRBJ1-1	CASSYETGGRAFF
TRBV24-1	TRBJ2-6	CATAPHGPGGRSGANVLTF
TRBV19	TRBJ2-2	CASSMVGRNTGELFF
TRBV30	TRBJ2-1	CAWSVLAGGPQQFF
TRBV2	TRBJ1-2	CATRTGERRGYTF
TRBV10-1	TRBJ2-3	CASSDPRQLRDTQYF
TRBV3-1/TRBV3-2	TRBJ2-2	CASSLRVAVTGELFF
TRBV5-1	TRBJ1-1	CASSQGAGTEAFF
TRBV5-4	TRBJ1-2	CASSFLAGGYTF
TRBV6-5	TRBJ2-7	CASTLSGSSSYEQYF
TRBV5-1	TRBJ2-2	CASTVTGGADTGELFF
TRBV28	TRBJ2-1	CASSFLDSYNEQFF
TRBV25-1	TRBJ1-6	CASSDHSGTGGGSPLHF
TRBV7-2	TRBJ2-7	CASSFSGQRDYEQYF
TRBV30	TRBJ2-7	CAWSEGSYEQYF
TRBV28	TRBJ1-1	CASSPGGKGTEAFF
TRBV5-1	TRBJ2-3	CASSLVAADTQYF
TRBV5-6	TRBJ2-7	CASSLAGQGSHEQYF
TRBV5-8	TRBJ2-1	CASSWDYPGNEQFF
TRBV11-2	TRBJ2-1	CASSTRTGTADEQFF
TRBV3-1/TRBV3-2	TRBJ1-5	CASSQDLSGQPQHF
TRBV28	TRBJ2-7	CASSSPTGEQYF
TRBV29-1	TRBJ2-7	CSVLHGRGYEQYF
TRBV11-2	TRBJ2-6	CASSSTGTGANVLTF
TRBV5-4	TRBJ2-2	CASSSNRETGELFF
TRBV27	TRBJ2-1	CASSFRPVAGDTYNEQFF
TRBV2	TRBJ2-5	CASSRDMGVRETQYF
TRBV5-1	TRBJ2-1	CASSSGGRDNNEQFF
TRBV19	TRBJ2-7	CASSIGGGTYEQYF
TRBV5-6	TRBJ2-7	CASSFGLVLAGSEQYF
TRBV3-1/TRBV3-2	TRBJ1-2	CASSLSFDGYTF
TRBV25-1	TRBJ1-2	CASSDTGTGDGYTF
TRBV19	TRBJ2-1	CASSLGGDYNEQFF
TRBV11-2	TRBJ2-3	CASSLQGATDTQYF
TRBV6-1	TRBJ2-1	CASSETWTSGISNEQFF
TRBV18	TRBJ2-2	CASSPQLPNTGELFF
TRBV9	TRBJ2-5	CASSVAGGETQYF
TRBV19	TRBJ2-1	CASRTRLAGRSYNEQFF
TRBV21-1	TRBJ2-4	CASSKAILPQGNLRKNIQYF